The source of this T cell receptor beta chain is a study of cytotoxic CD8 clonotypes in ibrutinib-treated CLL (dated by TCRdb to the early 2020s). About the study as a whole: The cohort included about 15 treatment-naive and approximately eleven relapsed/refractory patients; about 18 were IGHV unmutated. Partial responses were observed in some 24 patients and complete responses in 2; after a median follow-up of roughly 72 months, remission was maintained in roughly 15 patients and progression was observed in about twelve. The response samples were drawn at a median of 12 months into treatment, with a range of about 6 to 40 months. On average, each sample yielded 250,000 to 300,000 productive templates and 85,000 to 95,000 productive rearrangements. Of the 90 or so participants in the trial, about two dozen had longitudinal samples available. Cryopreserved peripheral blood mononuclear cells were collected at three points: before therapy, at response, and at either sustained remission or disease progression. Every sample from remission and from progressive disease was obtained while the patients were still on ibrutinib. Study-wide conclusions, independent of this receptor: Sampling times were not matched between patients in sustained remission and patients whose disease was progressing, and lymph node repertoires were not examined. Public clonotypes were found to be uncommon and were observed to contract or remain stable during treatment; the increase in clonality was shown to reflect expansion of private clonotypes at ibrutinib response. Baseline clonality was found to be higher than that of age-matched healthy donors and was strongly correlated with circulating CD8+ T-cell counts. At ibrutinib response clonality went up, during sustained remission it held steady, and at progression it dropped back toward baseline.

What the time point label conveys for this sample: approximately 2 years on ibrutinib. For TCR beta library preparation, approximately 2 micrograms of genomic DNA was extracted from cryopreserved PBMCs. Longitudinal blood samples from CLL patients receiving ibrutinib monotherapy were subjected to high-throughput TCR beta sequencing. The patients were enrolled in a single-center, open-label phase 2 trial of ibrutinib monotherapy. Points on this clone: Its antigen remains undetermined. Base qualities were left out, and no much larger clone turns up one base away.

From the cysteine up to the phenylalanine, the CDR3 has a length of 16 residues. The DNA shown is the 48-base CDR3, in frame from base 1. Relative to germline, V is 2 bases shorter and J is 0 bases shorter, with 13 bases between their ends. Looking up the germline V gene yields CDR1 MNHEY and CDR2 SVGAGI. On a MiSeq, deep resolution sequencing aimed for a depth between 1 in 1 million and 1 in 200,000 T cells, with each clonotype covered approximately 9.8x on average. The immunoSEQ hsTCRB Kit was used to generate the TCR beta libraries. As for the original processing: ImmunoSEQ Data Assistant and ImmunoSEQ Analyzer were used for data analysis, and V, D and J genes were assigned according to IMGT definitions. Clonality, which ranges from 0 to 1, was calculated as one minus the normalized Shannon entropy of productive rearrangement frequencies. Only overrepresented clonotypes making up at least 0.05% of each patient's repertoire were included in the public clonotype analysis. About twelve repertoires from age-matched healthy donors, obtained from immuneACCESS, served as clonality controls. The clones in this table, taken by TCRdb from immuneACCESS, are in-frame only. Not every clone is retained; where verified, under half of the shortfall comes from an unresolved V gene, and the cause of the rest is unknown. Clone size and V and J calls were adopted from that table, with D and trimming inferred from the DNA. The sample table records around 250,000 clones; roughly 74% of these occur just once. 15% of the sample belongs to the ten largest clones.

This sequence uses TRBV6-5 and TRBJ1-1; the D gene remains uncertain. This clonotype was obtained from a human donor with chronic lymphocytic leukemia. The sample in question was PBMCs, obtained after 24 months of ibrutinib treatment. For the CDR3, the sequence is CASSYAGWGLNTEAFF. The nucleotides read TGTGCCAGCAGTTACGCTGGGTGGGGATTGAACACTGAAGCTTTCTTT.